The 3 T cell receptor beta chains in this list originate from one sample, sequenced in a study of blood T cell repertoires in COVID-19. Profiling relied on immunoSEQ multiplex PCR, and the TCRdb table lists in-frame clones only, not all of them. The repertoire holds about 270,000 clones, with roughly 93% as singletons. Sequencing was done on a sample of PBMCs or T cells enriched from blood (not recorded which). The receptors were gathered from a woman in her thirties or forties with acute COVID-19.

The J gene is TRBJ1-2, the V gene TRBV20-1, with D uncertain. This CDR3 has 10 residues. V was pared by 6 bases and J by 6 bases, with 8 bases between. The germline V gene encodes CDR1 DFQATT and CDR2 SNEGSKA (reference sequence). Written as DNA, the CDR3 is TGCAGTGCCTATACAGATGGCTACACCTTC. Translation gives CSAYTDGYTF.

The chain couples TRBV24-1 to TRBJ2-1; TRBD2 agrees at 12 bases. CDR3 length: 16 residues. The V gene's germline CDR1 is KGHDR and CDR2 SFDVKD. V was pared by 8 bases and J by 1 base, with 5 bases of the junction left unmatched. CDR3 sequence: CATTSGTSGSYNEQFF. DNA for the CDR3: TGTGCCACCACATCCGGGACTAGCGGGTCCTACAATGAGCAGTTCTTC.

The CDR3 DNA follows: TGTGCCAGCAGTTTTAGCGGGGGGGCATCTGAGCAGTTCTTC. Translated: CASSFSGGASEQFF. The genes are TRBV28 and TRBJ2-1; TRBD2 matches at 11 bases. V gave up 3 bases and J gave up 9 bases; unmatched junction bases: 4. The CDR3 is made up of 14 amino acids. Germline CDR1 MDHEN, CDR2 SYDVKM. The full variable domain, with the rest looked up from reference TRBV28 and TRBJ2-1, is DVKVTQSSRYLVKRTGEKVFLECVQDMDHENMFWYRQDPGLGLRLIYFSYDVKMKEKGDIPEGYSVSREKKERFSLILESASTNQTSMYLCASSFSGGASEQFFGPGTRLTVL.